One sample yielded the 15 T cell receptor beta chains listed below, sequenced in a study of blood T cell repertoires in COVID-19 (TCRdb year 2020). Libraries came from the immunoSEQ multiplex PCR assay. TCRdb mirrors the immuneACCESS table, restricted to in-frame sequences. Some clones are absent from its copies; in checked studies, under half trace to an unresolved V gene, and the reason for the others is unknown. This sample comprises 150,000 to 200,000 clones, 85% to 90% of them detected only once. Of the sample, roughly 0.95% is held by the ten largest clones. The specimen sequenced was peripheral blood. The receptors derive from a man between 18 and 29 years old with acute or convalescent COVID-19.

The chain has TRBV4-1 and TRBJ1-1, with TRBD1 matching 7 bases. Germline V CDR1 and CDR2: MGHRA, YSYEKL. V was clipped by 1 base and J by 0 bases; unmatched bases: 5. This CDR3 is 16 amino acids long. The CDR3 nucleotides are TGCGCCAGCAGCCAAGGTTCCGGGACAGTGAACACTGAAGCTTTCTTT. This sequence encodes CASSQGSGTVNTEAFF.

V is TRBV19 and J is TRBJ1-3; D unresolved. The V gene's germline CDR1 is LNHDA and CDR2 SQIVND (reference sequence). The CDR3 consists of 14 residues. Trimming removed 7 bases at V and 0 bases at J, with 10 bases between. CDR3 amino acids: CASTEQFSGNTIYF. The CDR3 nucleotides read TGTGCCAGTACGGAACAGTTCTCTGGAAACACCATATATTTT.

The chain couples TRBV18 to TRBJ2-5; perhaps TRBD1 as D (6 bases). V dropped 0 bases and J dropped 4 bases, with 15 bases sitting between them. Germline loops: CDR1 KGHSH, CDR2 LQKENI. The CDR3 is 16 amino acids. CDR3 in DNA: TGTGCCAGCTCACCACCTGGGACACGAAAAGGAGAGACCCAGTACTTC. Translating gives CASSPPGTRKGETQYF. Based on the CDR3 plus reference TRBV18 and TRBJ2-5, the full variable domain is NAGVMQNPRHLVRRRGQEARLRCSPMKGHSHVYWYRQLPEEGLKFMVYLQKENIIDESGMPKERFSAEFPKEGPSILRIQQVVRGDSAAYFCASSPPGTRKGETQYFGPGTRLLVL.

J is TRBJ1-5 and V is TRBV27; 8 nucleotides line up with TRBD1. Trimming took 5 bases from V and 1 from J; bases not matched to a gene: 7. Germline-derived CDR1 and CDR2 are MNHEY and SMNVEV (reference sequence). The CDR3 runs to 16 residues. As DNA, the CDR3 is TGTGCCAGCAGTCCCCAGGGACAGGCGAGCAATCAGCCCCAGCATTTT. This codes for CASSPQGQASNQPQHF.

This clone was seen just once. The chain links TRBV7-8 to TRBJ2-3, with TRBD2 matching over 9 bases. J lost 0 bases, V lost 5 bases, and 15 bases had no gene match. Per the germline V gene, CDR1 is SGHVS and CDR2 is FQNEAQ. The CDR3 is 19 residues long. CDR3 DNA sequence: TGTGCCAGCAGCCTAATTATTCCCGGGACTAGCAGAAGCACAGATACGCAGTATTTT. Amino acid sequence: CASSLIIPGTSRSTDTQYF.

The chain uses TRBV5-4 and TRBJ2-1, with 8 bases fitting TRBD2. Germline assignment: CDR1 SGHNT and CDR2 YYREEE (reference sequence). The CDR3 length is 15 residues. V gave up 0 bases and J gave up 4 bases; unmatched junction bases: 3. Here the CDR3 DNA reads TGTGCCAGCAGCTTGGGCGGGGGGAGGTACAATGAGCAGTTCTTC. Translating it yields CASSLGGGRYNEQFF.

The chain employs TRBV2 and TRBJ1-1; D gene ambiguous. V lost 6 bases and J lost 0, with 14 bases in between. The CDR3 has 15 residues. Germline CDR1 reads SNHLY; CDR2 reads FYNNEI. The CDR3 region is CASRAAGILNTEAFF. The CDR3 DNA is TGTGCCAGCAGGGCCGCGGGAATTCTGAACACTGAAGCTTTCTTT.

The rearrangement links TRBV5-1 to TRBJ2-1, with a possible D match to TRBD1 (5 bases). The V end was cut by 0 bases, the J end by 6 bases, with 10 bases between. The CDR3 loop spans 14 amino acids. The germline gives CDR1 SGHRS, CDR2 YFSETQ. The CDR3 here is CASSLGQRGNEQFF. For the CDR3, the DNA is TGCGCCAGCAGCTTGGGACAAAGGGGCAATGAGCAGTTCTTC. Drawing the rest from reference TRBV5-1 and TRBJ2-1, the complete variable domain is KAGVTQTPRYLIKTRGQQVTLSCSPISGHRSVSWYQQTPGQGLQFLFEYFSETQRNKGNFPGRFSGRQFSNSRSEMNVSTLELGDSALYLCASSLGQRGNEQFFGPGTRLTVL.

V and J are TRBV4-2 and TRBJ2-1; 9 bases line up with TRBD2. The CDR3 contains 16 residues. J was trimmed by 9 bases and V by 1 base; bases with no gene match: 10. CDR1 and CDR2 from the germline V gene are LGHNA and YNFKEQ. CDR3 in amino acids: CASSQGLSGGSGEQFF. CDR3 bases: TGTGCCAGCAGCCAAGGTCTAAGCGGGGGGTCGGGTGAGCAGTTCTTC.

This clone was picked up one time. The CDR3 region is CASSSLRNTGELFF. The CDR3 nucleotides read TGTGCCAGCAGCTCTCTGCGGAACACCGGGGAGCTGTTTTTT. The rearrangement joins TRBV7-7 to TRBJ2-2; D uncertain. The germline V gene encodes CDR1 SSHAT and CDR2 FNYEAQ (reference sequence). Trimming left V 4 bases short and J 1 base short, with 7 bases between. The CDR3 spans 14 residues.

This clone was seen once. V usage is TRBV28 and J usage is TRBJ2-1; 9 bases agree with TRBD2. V shed 4 bases, J shed 3 bases, and the junction held 4 bases outside the gene matches. The CDR3 runs to 15 residues. Germline V gene lookup returns CDR1 MDHEN and CDR2 SYDVKM. CDR3 nucleotide sequence: TGTGCCAGCAGTTCACGACTAGCGGTCTACAATGAGCAGTTCTTC. Its protein is CASSSRLAVYNEQFF.

The V and J genes are TRBV27 and TRBJ2-3; D might be TRBD2 (6 bases). Looked up from germline, CDR1 is MNHEY and CDR2 is SMNVEV (reference sequence). V gave up 4 bases and J gave up 11 bases, with 10 bases separating them. The CDR3 is 11 residues long. CDR3 protein: CASSSPGGQYF. In DNA, the CDR3 is TGTGCCAGCAGTTCCCCCGGGGGGCAGTATTTT.

This clone was seen once. The rearrangement uses TRBV28 and TRBJ1-4; D is unresolved. The CDR3 runs 15 residues. Per the germline V gene, CDR1 is MDHEN and CDR2 is SYDVKM. The V gene lost 2 bases and the J gene lost 11 bases, with 18 bases spanning the gap. CDR3 coding DNA: TGTGCCAGCAGTTTAGGTGCCCATTCATCACAGAAACTGTTTTTT. It is translated as CASSLGAHSSQKLFF.

The chain recombines TRBV27 with TRBJ1-2; 10 bases are shared with TRBD1. Germline CDR1 MNHEY, CDR2 SMNVEV (reference sequence). The CDR3 covers 13 residues. The V gene end was trimmed by 4 bases and the J gene end by 8 bases; junction bases not matched to a gene: 4. DNA for the CDR3: TGTGCCAGCAGTTGGGAGACAGGGGGCGGCTACACCTTC. It codes for CASSWETGGGYTF.

This clone appeared once. The chain combines TRBV11-2 with TRBJ1-1, with TRBD1 identical over 8 bases. V dropped 1 base and J dropped 2; count of bases not matched to a gene: 6. In germline, CDR1 is SGHAT, CDR2 FQNNGV. The CDR3 totals 16 residues. CDR3: CASSLGTTGVNTEAFF. CDR3 nucleotides: TGTGCCAGCAGCTTAGGCACGACAGGGGTTAACACTGAAGCTTTCTTT.